A selection of T cell receptor beta chains follows, all from one sample in a study of Ad26.COV2.S vaccination and SARS-CoV-2 variants. TCRdb's table, derived via immunoSEQ multiplex PCR, lists solely in-frame clones and lacks some. The sample includes hundreds of thousands of clones, 65% to 90% of them seen just once. The specimen comprised peripheral blood, sampled in a trial of Ad26.COV2.S vaccine versus placebo. The receptors come from a person aged 18-65 years who received the Ad26.COV2.S COVID-19 vaccine or a placebo. The CDR3 runs from the conserved cysteine through the conserved F or W. D genes are given only for firm matches. Some rows have no size entry. The others give once, few or many, or a class for an expanded clone.

cdr3_length: 14
j_call: TRBJ2-7
v_call: TRBV29-1
d_call: -
clone_size: -
cdr3_aa: CSVVGVLNSYEQYF
cdr3_nt: TGCAGCGTTGTAGGTGTCCTCAACTCCTACGAGCAGTACTTC

cdr3_length: 12
j_call: TRBJ1-1
v_call: TRBV4-3
d_call: -
clone_size: -
cdr3_aa: CASSQRGTEAFF
cdr3_nt: TGCGCCAGCAGCCAAAGGGGCACTGAAGCTTTCTTT

cdr3_length: 15
j_call: TRBJ1-5
v_call: TRBV3-1/TRBV3-2
d_call: -
clone_size: once
cdr3_aa: CASSQDARGSQPQHF
cdr3_nt: TGTGCCAGCAGCCAAGATGCCAGGGGAAGTCAGCCCCAGCATTTT

cdr3_length: 14
j_call: TRBJ2-2
v_call: TRBV5-1
d_call: -
clone_size: -
cdr3_aa: CASSLSGDTGELFF
cdr3_nt: TGCGCCAGCAGCTTGTCGGGGGACACCGGGGAGCTGTTTTTT

cdr3_length: 14
j_call: TRBJ2-5
v_call: TRBV5-4
d_call: -
clone_size: once
cdr3_aa: CASSINSVQETQYF
cdr3_nt: TGTGCCAGCAGTATTAACAGCGTCCAAGAGACCCAGTACTTC

cdr3_length: 14
j_call: TRBJ2-1
v_call: TRBV4-2
d_call: TRBD2
clone_size: -
cdr3_aa: CASSQVGGAGEQFF
cdr3_nt: TGTGCCAGCAGCCAAGTCGGGGGGGCCGGGGAGCAGTTCTTC

cdr3_length: 14
j_call: TRBJ2-7
v_call: TRBV7-9
d_call: -
clone_size: -
cdr3_aa: CASSLETGTYEQYF
cdr3_nt: TGTGCCAGCAGCTTAGAAACGGGTACCTACGAGCAGTACTTC

cdr3_length: 16
j_call: TRBJ2-7
v_call: TRBV4-2
d_call: -
clone_size: -
cdr3_aa: CASSQENYGFSYEQYF
cdr3_nt: TGTGCCAGCAGCCAAGAAAATTACGGGTTCTCCTACGAGCAGTACTTC

cdr3_length: 13
j_call: TRBJ1-3
v_call: TRBV10-3
d_call: -
clone_size: -
cdr3_aa: CAISGSSGNTIYF
cdr3_nt: TGTGCCATCAGTGGCAGCTCTGGAAACACCATATATTTT

cdr3_length: 15
j_call: TRBJ1-1
v_call: TRBV10-3
d_call: TRBD1
clone_size: -
cdr3_aa: CAISGQGARDTEAFF
cdr3_nt: TGTGCCATCAGTGGACAGGGGGCGCGGGACACTGAAGCTTTCTTT

cdr3_length: 14
j_call: TRBJ2-7
v_call: TRBV7-9
d_call: -
clone_size: -
cdr3_aa: CASSSTVGSLEQYF
cdr3_nt: TGTGCCAGCAGCTCCACCGTAGGTTCCCTCGAGCAGTACTTC